Following are 2 T cell receptor beta chains from one sample sequenced in a study of cytotoxic CD8 clonotypes in ibrutinib-treated CLL. Measured with immunoSEQ multiplex PCR; TCRdb has only the in-frame clones, and not every one. The sample yields about 300,000 clones, roughly three quarters seen once. Source: PBMCs, taken at disease progression, from a patient treated with ibrutinib. The receptor source for this set is a human donor with chronic lymphocytic leukemia.

CDR3 loop: CSGLHGGLAGELFF. In nucleotides, the CDR3 is TGCAGCGGCTTGCACGGTGGTCTCGCCGGGGAGCTGTTTTTT. The gene calls are TRBV29-1 and TRBJ2-2; D remains unclear. Germline CDR1 SQVTM, CDR2 ANQGSEA. Trimming took 7 bases from V and 6 from J, leaving 18 bases between them. The CDR3 has 14 amino acids.

This clone was seen only a few times. The chain has TRBV29-1 and TRBJ2-7; 8 bases are shared with TRBD2. The CDR3 is 15 residues long. V dropped 4 bases and J dropped 2; count of bases not matched to a gene: 10. Per germline, CDR1 SQVTM and CDR2 ANQGSEA. CDR3 DNA: TGCAGCGTTGTATTGGCCGGGAGGGTTCCCTACGAGCAGTACTTC. Protein sequence: CSVVLAGRVPYEQYF.